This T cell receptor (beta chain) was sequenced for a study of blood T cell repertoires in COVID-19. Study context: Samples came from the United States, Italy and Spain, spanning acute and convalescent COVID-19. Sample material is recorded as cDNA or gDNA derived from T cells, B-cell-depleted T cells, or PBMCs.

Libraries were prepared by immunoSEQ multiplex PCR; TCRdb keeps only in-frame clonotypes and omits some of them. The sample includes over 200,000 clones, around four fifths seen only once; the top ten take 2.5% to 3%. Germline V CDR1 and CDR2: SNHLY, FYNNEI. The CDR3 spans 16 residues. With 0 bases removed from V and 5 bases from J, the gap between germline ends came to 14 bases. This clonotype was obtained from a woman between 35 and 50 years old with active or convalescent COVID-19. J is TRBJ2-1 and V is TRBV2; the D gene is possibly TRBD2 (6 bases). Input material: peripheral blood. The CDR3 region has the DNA TGTGCCAGCAGTGAAGCGCCACCTAGCGTAAACAATGAGCAGTTCTTC. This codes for CASSEAPPSVNNEQFF.